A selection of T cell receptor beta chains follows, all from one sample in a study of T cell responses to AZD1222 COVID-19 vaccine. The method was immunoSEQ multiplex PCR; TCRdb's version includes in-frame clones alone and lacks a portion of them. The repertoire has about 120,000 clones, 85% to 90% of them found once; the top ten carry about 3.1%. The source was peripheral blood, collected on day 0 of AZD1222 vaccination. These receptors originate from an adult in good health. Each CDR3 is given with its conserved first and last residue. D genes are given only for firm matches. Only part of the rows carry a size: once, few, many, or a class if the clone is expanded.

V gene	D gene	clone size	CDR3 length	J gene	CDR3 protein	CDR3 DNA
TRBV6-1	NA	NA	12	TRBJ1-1	CASSEARDGAFF	TGTGCCAGCAGTGAAGCGAGGGATGGGGCTTTCTTT
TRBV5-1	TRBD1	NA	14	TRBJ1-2	CASSSGQANYGYTF	TGCGCCAGCAGCTCGGGACAGGCTAACTATGGCTACACCTTC
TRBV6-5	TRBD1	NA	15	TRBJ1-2	CASSYGAGGNYGYTF	TGTGCCAGCAGTTACGGGGCAGGGGGTAACTATGGCTACACCTTC
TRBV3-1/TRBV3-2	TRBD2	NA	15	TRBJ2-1	CASSPGLDPSNEQFF	TGTGCCAGCAGCCCCGGACTAGACCCCTCCAATGAGCAGTTCTTC
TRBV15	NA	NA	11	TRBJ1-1	CATGSFTEAFF	TGTGCCACCGGTAGCTTCACTGAAGCTTTCTTT
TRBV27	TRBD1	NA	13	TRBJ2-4	CASSTGERNIQYF	TGTGCCAGCTCGACAGGGGAGAGGAACATTCAGTACTTC
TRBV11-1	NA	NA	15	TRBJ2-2	CASSLGSRGGGELFF	TGTGCCAGCAGCTTAGGGAGCCGGGGCGGCGGGGAGCTGTTTTTT
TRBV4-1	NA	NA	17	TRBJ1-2	CARSQDPGESINYGYTF	TGCGCCAGGAGCCAAGATCCCGGGGAATCAATAAACTATGGCTACACCTTC
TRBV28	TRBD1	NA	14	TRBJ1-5	CASQGAGKNQPQHF	TGTGCCAGCCAGGGGGCAGGGAAGAATCAGCCCCAGCATTTT
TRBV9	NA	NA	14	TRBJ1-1	CASSPEVVGGGAFF	TGTGCCAGCAGCCCAGAGGTTGTAGGCGGGGGGGCTTTCTTT
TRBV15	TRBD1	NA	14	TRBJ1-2	CATSRGGQGPGYTF	TGTGCCACCAGCAGAGGAGGACAGGGGCCTGGCTACACCTTC
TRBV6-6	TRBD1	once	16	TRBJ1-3	CASSYERGLGGNTIYF	TGTGCCAGCAGTTATGAGAGGGGGCTCGGAGGAAACACCATATATTTT
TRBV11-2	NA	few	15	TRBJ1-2	CASSLAGRQGAGYTF	TGTGCCAGCAGCTTAGCGGGCCGGCAGGGTGCTGGCTACACCTTC
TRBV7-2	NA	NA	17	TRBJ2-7	CASSSLHPGTRIGEQYF	TGTGCCAGCAGCTCCCTCCATCCAGGGACGCGGATCGGAGAGCAGTACTTC
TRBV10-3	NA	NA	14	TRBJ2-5	CAISGIPEEKTQYF	TGTGCCATCAGTGGGATACCTGAGGAGAAGACCCAGTACTTC